The 16 T cell receptor beta chains in this list originate from one sample, sequenced in a study of cytomegalovirus exposure and HLA in healthy donors. Clones were read by immunoSEQ multiplex PCR, and TCRdb kept only the in-frame ones, dropping some. Found here are about 150,000 clones, roughly nine tenths of them singletons; the top ten hold about 0.65%. Sequencing was done on a sample of PBMCs. These receptors came from a man aged 18 to 29 in good health and CMV-seronegative.

J is TRBJ1-6 and V is TRBV7-9, with a weak D call TRBD1 (5 bases). This CDR3 region has 15 residues. Germline CDR1 is SEHNR and CDR2 is FQNEAQ (reference sequence). With 1 base removed from V and 7 bases from J, the gap between germline ends came to 11 bases. The CDR3 bases are TGTGCCAGCAGCTTAGACCCAGGGCCCAATTCACCCCTCCACTTT. Translation gives CASSLDPGPNSPLHF.

The J gene is TRBJ1-1, the V gene TRBV5-1; D may be TRBD1 (6 bases). V shed 4 bases and J shed 1 base, with 14 bases lying between them. Germline V CDR1 and CDR2: SGHRS, YFSETQ. CDR3 length equals 15 residues. The CDR3 sequence: CASSPGQISNTEAFF. CDR3 coding DNA: TGCGCCAGCAGCCCAGGACAGATCTCGAACACTGAAGCTTTCTTT.

This clone was counted between two and nine times. The chain couples TRBV6-4 to TRBJ2-1, with 9 nucleotides matching TRBD1. V was pared by 2 bases and J by 8 bases, with 7 bases of the junction left unmatched. CDR1 is MRHNA, CDR2 SNTAGT, per germline. The CDR3 has 15 amino acids. CDR3 DNA sequence: TGTGCCAGCAGTGACGAACAGGGGGCAGGGGATGAGCAGTTCTTC. Translated, it gives CASSDEQGAGDEQFF.

This chain uses TRBV5-1 with TRBJ2-5; D possibly corresponds to TRBD2 (5 bases). V dropped 2 bases and J dropped 5 bases, with 19 bases sitting between them. Germline V gene sequence: CDR1 SGHRS, CDR2 YFSETQ. CDR3 length: 16 amino acids. CDR3 region: CASSFSWRMGVETQYF. In DNA, the CDR3 is TGCGCCAGCAGCTTTTCGTGGAGGATGGGCGTTGAGACCCAGTACTTC.

This clone has a count of ten or more. The chain recombines TRBV6-4 with TRBJ2-2; the D is unclear. Between the trimmed V and J ends, which lost 6 bases and 0 bases, there was a span of 8 bases. The germline CDR1 and CDR2 sequences are MRHNA and SNTAGT. This CDR3 is built from 14 residues. This chain's CDR3 is CASSRTTNTGELFF. The CDR3 region has the DNA TGTGCCAGCAGCCGAACTACGAACACCGGGGAGCTGTTTTTT.

This rearrangement joins TRBV21-1 to TRBJ2-7; the table's D gene call, TRBD2, was not cross checked with the DNA. TRBV21-1 is a pseudogene. CDR3 length equals 17 residues. CDR3: CASSKGQRELGASEQYV. Here the CDR3 DNA reads TGTGCCAGCAGCAAAGGCCAGCGGGAATTAGGAGCTTCCGAGCAGTACGTC.

The chain couples TRBV4-3 to TRBJ2-1; the D is unclear. There are 16 residues in the CDR3. The ends were cut back, 1 base at V and 8 bases at J, with 18 bases in the middle. The germline V gene has CDR1 LGHNA and CDR2 YSLEER. The chain's CDR3 is CASSQALTNSIDEQFF. CDR3 DNA: TGCGCCAGCAGCCAAGCGCTAACCAACTCCATTGATGAGCAGTTCTTC.

CDR3 nucleotide sequence: TGTGCCAGCAGTTTATGGGACAAAGGTCAGCCCCAGCATTTT. It codes for CASSLWDKGQPQHF. This sequence joins TRBV28 and TRBJ1-5, with D tentatively TRBD1 (5 bases). This CDR3 region has 14 residues. V lost 0 bases and J 6 bases, leaving 9 bases between the germline ends. The germline CDR1 and CDR2 sequences are MDHEN and SYDVKM.

This chain uses TRBV7-9 with TRBJ2-3; TRBD1 is a possible D gene (6 bases). This CDR3 spans 17 amino acids. The germline V and J ends were trimmed by 5 bases and 3 bases, with 21 bases remaining between them. The germline V gene encodes CDR1 SEHNR and CDR2 FQNEAQ (reference sequence). CDR3 region: CASSPTPTRGRTDTQYF. CDR3 sequence (DNA): TGTGCCAGCAGCCCCACGCCGACCAGGGGCAGGACAGATACGCAGTATTTT.

The chain combines TRBV18 with TRBJ2-5, with D perhaps matching TRBD2 (6 bases). Looked up from germline, CDR1 is KGHSH and CDR2 is LQKENI. The CDR3 length is 14 residues. The germline V and J ends were trimmed by 4 bases and 5 bases, with 14 bases remaining between them. CDR3 in DNA: TGTGCCAGCTCACTTAGCGGAGTGGGGGAGACCCAGTACTTC. The encoded protein is CASSLSGVGETQYF.

The chain combines TRBV28 with TRBJ2-2; TRBD1 aligns across 7 bases. The trim removed 6 bases at V and 2 bases at J, leaving 6 bases unmatched. The CDR3 loop spans 15 amino acids. Germline V gene sequence: CDR1 MDHEN, CDR2 SYDVKM. The CDR3 bases are TGTGCCAGCAGACCCGGGACAGCTAACACCGGGGAGCTGTTTTTT. Its translation: CASRPGTANTGELFF.

The rearrangement uses TRBV5-6 and TRBJ1-2; possible D gene TRBD1, 5 bases. Trimming cost V 4 bases and J 5 bases, with 24 bases left between them. This CDR3 has 17 amino acids. Germline CDR1 SGHDT, CDR2 YYEEEE. This chain's CDR3 is CASSGFRDGGPDYGYTF. DNA of the CDR3: TGTGCCAGCAGCGGATTCCGGGACGGAGGGCCCGATTATGGCTACACCTTC.

The chain links TRBV9 to TRBJ2-3, with a possible D match to TRBD1 (5 bases). This CDR3 comprises 14 residues. Looked up from germline, CDR1 is SGDLS and CDR2 is YYNGEE. V lost 0 bases and J lost 4, with 9 bases in between. The CDR3 DNA reads TGTGCCAGCAGCGTAGCACAGGTCCCAGATACGCAGTATTTT. Protein: CASSVAQVPDTQYF.

The chain joins TRBV25-1 to TRBJ1-5; D not resolved. This CDR3 has 14 residues. From germline, CDR1 is MGHDK and CDR2 SYGVNS. Trimming removed 3 bases from V and 6 bases from J, with 12 bases in between. The CDR3 bases are TGTGCCAGCAGTGAGTTGGGTGGAGGTCAGCCCCAGCATTTT. Translation gives CASSELGGGQPQHF.

This chain uses TRBV10-3 with TRBJ1-2, with TRBD1 matching 8 bases. Trimming cost V 4 bases and J 2 bases; bases outside gene matches: 9. The CDR3 runs to 16 residues. The germline gives CDR1 ENHRY, CDR2 SYGVKD. This CDR3 reads CAISVGQGRGNYGYTF. CDR3 DNA sequence: TGTGCCATCAGTGTAGGACAGGGAAGAGGGAACTATGGCTACACCTTC.

The chain carries TRBV28 and TRBJ2-1; no firm D call. With 3 bases removed from V and 0 bases from J, the gap between germline ends came to 12 bases. Germline values: CDR1 MDHEN, CDR2 SYDVKM. The CDR3 loop spans 16 amino acids. The CDR3 protein is CASSLNEVYSYNEQFF. CDR3 DNA: TGTGCCAGCAGTTTGAATGAGGTATACTCCTACAATGAGCAGTTCTTC.